This T cell receptor (beta chain) was captured by sequencing in a study of shared clonotypes between healthy human individuals. Profiled with immunoSEQ multiplex PCR; TCRdb holds only in-frame clones, not every one. This sample has approximately 810,000 clones, with 80% to 95% found just once. For this clone: The junction departs from the called germline gene at one end, perhaps through a read error.

The CDR3 sequence is 19 residues long. Looked up from germline, CDR1 is LNHDA and CDR2 is SQIVND (reference sequence). CD45RO-negative, CCR7-positively selected cells formed the naive CD8 fraction, excluding terminally differentiated effector memory CD45RA+ cells. Sequencing was performed on naive CD8+ T cells sorted from blood. V is TRBV19 and J is TRBJ2-3; a weak D match, TRBD2 (7 bases). This TCR was sampled from a man aged 25 to 40 in good health. DNA of the CDR3: TGCCACCGGAACCTCCGGGACACAGAAATCACTAGCGCCCCAGATACGCAGTATTTT. It encodes CHRNLRDTEITSAPDTQYF.